This is a list of T cell receptor beta chains from one sample in a study of STAT5B mutations in CD4+ large granular lymphocyte leukemia. Measured with immunoSEQ multiplex PCR; TCRdb has only the in-frame clones, and not every one. The table lists 40,000 to 45,000 clones, 84% of them singletons, with approximately 0.32% in the top ten. Sequenced material: CD4+ T cells from blood buffy coats. These receptors were taken from a human donor in good health. Both conserved end residues are part of each CDR3. The D gene is left open where the match is weak. Some rows have no size entry. The others give once, few or many, or a class for an expanded clone.

j_gene | v_gene | abundance | d_gene | len | CDR3nt | CDR3aa
TRBJ1-5 | TRBV2 | - | TRBD1 | 15 | TGTGCCAGCAGAGACTATACAGGGGAAGGTCAGCCCCAGCATTTT | CASRDYTGEGQPQHF
TRBJ2-7 | TRBV7-9 | - | - | 14 | TGTGCCAGCAGCCTCGGACAAGACCCTATTTTATCGGACTTC | CASSLGQDPILSDF
TRBJ2-5 | TRBV7-2 | - | - | 15 | TGTGCCAGCAGCCCGGACCCGGGCCCATGGGGAACCCAGTACTTC | CASSPDPGPWGTQYF
TRBJ1-1 | TRBV18 | few | - | 15 | TGTGCCAGTTCACCAGGAGAGGGAACGAACACTGAAGCTTTCTTT | CASSPGEGTNTEAFF
TRBJ2-5 | TRBV9 | few | - | 12 | TGTGCCAGCAGTGTTGCGGGAGAGACCCAGTACTTC | CASSVAGETQYF
TRBJ1-5 | TRBV19 | few | TRBD1 | 15 | TGTGCCAGTACCGCCGGGACAGCAATCAATCAGCCCCAGCATTTT | CASTAGTAINQPQHF
TRBJ1-1 | TRBV11-2 | - | TRBD1 | 12 | TGTGCCAGCAGCCCACAGGGGGCTGGGGCTTTCTTT | CASSPQGAGAFF
TRBJ2-3 | TRBV29-1 | - | TRBD1 | 12 | TGCAGCGTTGGGGCAGGGGGAGATACGCAGTATTTT | CSVGAGGDTQYF
TRBJ2-5 | TRBV29-1 | once | - | 16 | TGCAGCGTGCCCAAGGGGCTCGTACTGGGGACGGATACCCAGTACTTC | CSVPKGLVLGTDTQYF
TRBJ1-5 | TRBV7-2 | few | TRBD1 | 15 | TGTGCCAGCAGCCTGTGGACAGGGGGCAATCAGCCCCAGCATTTT | CASSLWTGGNQPQHF